This T cell receptor beta chain was recovered during a study of lymphopenia after photon versus proton radiotherapy. The germline V gene has CDR1 MNHNS and CDR2 SASEGT. The CDR3 totals 13 residues. Trimming left V 4 bases short and J 5 bases short, with 10 bases between. The method was immunoSEQ multiplex PCR; TCRdb's version includes in-frame clones alone and lacks a portion of them. The repertoire has more than 11,000 clones, under 90% of them found once; the top ten carry 27%. The V gene is TRBV6-1, the J gene TRBJ2-3, with a possible D match to TRBD1 (6 bases). The starting material was peripheral blood, obtained from a patient treated with photon-based radiotherapy. The clonotype comes from a man aged 50 or older with gastric cancer. CDR3 DNA sequence: TGTGCCAGCAGTGCCGCAGGGGTAGATACGCAGTATTTT. Protein product: CASSAAGVDTQYF.